The text below deals with one TCR beta chain. Antigen: not known. The entry originates in a study of T cells in Graves' hyperthyroidism and ophthalmopathy. Study background: Prior to any treatment, at the point of initial diagnosis, peripheral blood was collected. Study findings and constraints: Ophthalmopathy and stable hyperthyroidism were told apart by a 13 V-J model. Most clonotypes that expanded in the thyroid above 0.001 also showed up in blood.

The CDR3 has 19 amino acids. Germline V gene sequence: CDR1 SGHTA, CDR2 FQGNSA. Unmatched junction bases numbered 24, after V lost 7 bases and J lost 4 bases. Template material for amplifying TCR beta CDR3 regions consisted of RNA transcripts. First-round RT-PCR with HTBI primers amplified the TCR CDR3 region. TCRdb processed the multiplex PCR reads anew with MiXCR; each CDR3 protein has one entry. The data contain about 760,000 distinct CDR3 sequences, approximately 36% of them seen just once; the ten biggest clones take up less than 40%. The TCR comes from a woman aged 40 to 50 with Graves' hyperthyroidism. Sequencing was carried out using blood. The V call is TRBV7-2, the J call TRBJ2-5; 7 nucleotides agree with TRBD2. CDR3 DNA sequence: TGTGCCAGCACCACTTCACCCCATACACGGCGGGGGATCGGAGAGACCCAGTACTTC. Its translation is CASTTSPHTRRGIGETQYF.